These T cell receptor beta chains were read from a single sample in a study of shared clonotypes between healthy human individuals. The repertoire was sequenced with immunoSEQ multiplex PCR; TCRdb's copy has only in-frame clones and lacks some. The sample carries over 700,000 clones, 72% recorded once. Sequenced sample: memory CD4+ T cells sorted from blood. These TCRs come from a woman in her 30s in good health. CDR3s leave out the opening cysteine and the closing phenylalanine or tryptophan. Each record gives: V gene, J gene, CDR3 protein.

V: TRBV5-1; J: NA; CDR3: ASRGQGSSYEQY
V: TRBV30; J: TRBJ2-3; CDR3: AWDRGSRDTQY
V: TRBV27; J: TRBJ2-1; CDR3: ASTPAGVSYNEQF
V: TRBV6-1; J: TRBJ2-1; CDR3: AIRVGRTYNEQF
V: TRBV10-1; J: TRBJ2-1; CDR3: ASSDPRRGSNEQF
V: TRBV28; J: TRBJ2-2; CDR3: ASSLVLAGGPGGELF
V: TRBV29-1; J: TRBJ1-5; CDR3: SVKQGTSGQPQH
V: TRBV21-1; J: TRBJ2-1; CDR3: ASSNLAGLYNEQF
V: TRBV21-1; J: TRBJ2-1; CDR3: ASSKGDGPHNEQF
V: TRBV4-2; J: TRBJ1-2; CDR3: ASSQDHGQGIYGYT
V: TRBV5-4; J: TRBJ1-1; CDR3: ASSWGELNTEAF
V: TRBV28; J: TRBJ2-7; CDR3: ASRTARRLLLYEQY
V: TRBV10-3; J: TRBJ2-7; CDR3: AIRNDRTYEQY
V: TRBV6-6; J: TRBJ2-7; CDR3: ASSYSGYSYEQY
V: TRBV15; J: TRBJ1-4; CDR3: ATSSGQASNEKLF
V: TRBV6-1; J: TRBJ1-2; CDR3: ASRGAGTNYGYT
V: TRBV5-1; J: TRBJ1-3; CDR3: ASSSGASGNTIY
V: TRBV5-1; J: TRBJ2-3; CDR3: ASSSGTSGTALNTQY
V: TRBV27; J: TRBJ2-7; CDR3: ASKRQGTYEQY
V: TRBV28; J: NA; CDR3: ASSLSLADLTYEQY
V: TRBV15; J: TRBJ2-7; CDR3: ATSTILDFNEQY
V: TRBV4-2; J: TRBJ1-4; CDR3: ASSRPGPGGEKLF
V: TRBV28; J: TRBJ1-2; CDR3: ASSPRQYGYT
V: TRBV5-1; J: TRBJ2-3; CDR3: ASSFGGGDTQY